This TCR beta chain derives from a study of T cell responses to AZD1222 COVID-19 vaccine. Study-level information: Recipients boosted at about 4 weeks or about 12 weeks are pooled. Study findings and constraints: All repertoire sampling was performed exclusively after the peak T cell response. Most donors were white British and more were female, and clonal diversity was possibly underestimated. Targets within unmutated variant regions were reportedly found for nearly half of spike-specific TCRs.

For this clone: Its specificity is unknown.

This table comes from immunoSEQ multiplex PCR, and its TCRdb copy is limited to in-frame clones, with some not included. The table includes more than 100,000 clones, about 90% detected once. The TCR originated in an adult in good health. Material: peripheral blood, obtained on day 0 of AZD1222 vaccination.

The CDR3 nucleotides are TGTGCCAGTAACCGCGCCGGGTCTTATAACTATGGCTACACCTTC. It specifies CASNRAGSYNYGYTF. V usage is TRBV19 and J usage is TRBJ1-2; D unresolved. Germline V gene data show CDR1 as LNHDA and CDR2 as SQIVND (reference sequence). V was shortened by 7 bases and J by 1 base, with 16 bases between the two germline ends. The CDR3 covers 15 residues.